A single sample is the source of the 25 T cell receptor beta chains below, sequenced in a study of response to subunit inactivated influenza vaccine. From the RT-PCR reads, TCRdb called clonotypes with MiXCR, one entry per CDR3 protein. The repertoire holds a few hundred thousand distinct CDR3 sequences, with 12% to 15% as singletons. This specimen consisted of PBMCs from blood, obtained 12 days after vaccination. The receptors here all came from a man between 50 and 59 years old who received an inactivated influenza vaccine.

CDR3 loop: CASSQQSSGGETQYF. Written as DNA, the CDR3 is TGTGCCAGCAGCCAACAATCTTCTGGCGGAGAGACCCAGTACTTC. This rearrangement joins TRBV4-2 to TRBJ2-5; D not resolved. CDR3 length: 15 amino acids. Trimming took 2 bases from V and 4 from J, leaving 14 bases between them. The germline gives CDR1 LGHNA, CDR2 YNFKEQ.

Only a few counts were recorded for this clonotype. The chain links TRBV18 to TRBJ2-3; D may correspond to TRBD1 or TRBD2 (5 bases each). This CDR3 is 16 amino acids long. Between the trimmed V and J ends, which lost 6 bases and 0 bases, there was a span of 16 bases. Germline V gene data show CDR1 as KGHSH and CDR2 as LQKENI. The CDR3 loop reads CASSRPGQPSTDTQYF. The CDR3 DNA reads TGTGCCAGCTCTCGACCGGGGCAGCCTAGCACAGATACGCAGTATTTT.

The V gene is TRBV6-1, the J gene TRBJ1-2; 9 positions match TRBD1. Germline values: CDR1 MNHNS, CDR2 SASEGT. CDR3 length equals 15 residues. J gave up 4 bases and V 2 bases, and 5 bases lay outside the gene matches. CDR3 sequence: CASSEWDRASYGYTF. The CDR3 bases are TGTGCCAGCAGTGAATGGGACAGGGCCTCCTATGGCTACACCTTC.

This clonotype was picked up a small number of times. The rearrangement uses TRBV5-4 and TRBJ2-5; no firm D call. CDR3 length: 14 residues. The germline V gene has CDR1 SGHNT and CDR2 YYREEE (reference sequence). V dropped 4 bases and J dropped 5 bases, with 15 bases sitting between them. For the CDR3, the DNA is TGTGCCAGCAGCGTGGACCCCGTGGGGGAGACCCAGTACTTC. The encoded protein is CASSVDPVGETQYF.

The chain has TRBV6-1 and TRBJ2-2; 7 positions agree with TRBD1. The length of the CDR3 is 14 residues. Germline loops: CDR1 MNHNS, CDR2 SASEGT. V shed 6 bases, J shed 6 bases, and the junction held 7 bases outside the gene matches. CDR3 DNA: TGTGCCAGCAGGAGAACAGGGGAGTCCGGGGAGCTGTTTTTT. Its protein product is CASRRTGESGELFF.

The gene calls are TRBV28 and TRBJ2-7; 15 bases are a match to TRBD2. The J segment lost 3 bases and the V segment lost 6 bases, leaving 9 bases of the junction unmatched. Germline values: CDR1 MDHEN, CDR2 SYDVKM. The CDR3 covers 17 residues. As DNA, the CDR3 is TGTGCCAGCAGGCAGCCGGGACTAGCGGGAGGTTTCTACGAGCAGTACTTC. This gives the protein CASRQPGLAGGFYEQYF.

The chain combines TRBV3-1 with TRBJ2-1, with no clear D. The CDR3 runs to 13 residues. Germline-derived CDR1 and CDR2 are LGHDT and YNNKEL (reference sequence). The V gene lost 1 base and the J gene lost 9 bases, with 10 bases spanning the gap. The CDR3 region is CASSQVELGEQFF. CDR3 sequence (DNA): TGTGCCAGCAGCCAAGTTGAGCTTGGTGAGCAGTTCTTC.

This clonotype was found a few times. Here the CDR3 DNA reads TGCAGTGCTACCCCCGGGACTAGCTTGACTGAGCAGTTCTTC. Protein: CSATPGTSLTEQFF. This chain connects TRBV20-1 to TRBJ2-1, with 9 bases matching TRBD2. V dropped 4 bases and J dropped 9; count of bases not matched to a gene: 10. The CDR3 has 14 amino acids. The germline CDR1 and CDR2 sequences are DFQATT and SNEGSKA (reference sequence).

The CDR3 spells CASSNPGGGLATNEKLFF. Written as DNA, the CDR3 is TGTGCCAGCAGCAACCCTGGGGGCGGGCTTGCAACTAATGAAAAACTGTTTTTT. The V call is TRBV9, the J call TRBJ1-4; a weak D match, TRBD1 (6 bases). Germline V gene data show CDR1 as SGDLS and CDR2 as YYNGEE. The CDR3 sequence is 18 residues long. Trimming took 4 bases from V and 0 from J, leaving 19 bases between them.

This clonotype was seen ten or more times. The CDR3 DNA follows: TGCAGTGCTAGCCGGGGTTACTATGGCTACACCTTC. Amino acids: CSASRGYYGYTF. The chain combines TRBV20-1 with TRBJ1-2; no clear D gene. Trimming took off 3 bases at V and 3 bases at J, with 8 bases between the two ends. The CDR3 length is 12 residues. The V gene's germline CDR1 is DFQATT and CDR2 SNEGSKA (reference sequence).

This clonotype was found a few times. V is TRBV6-5 and J is TRBJ2-3; possibly TRBD2 for D (7 bases). The V and J ends lost 2 bases and 5 bases respectively, with 23 bases between them. CDR1 and CDR2 (germline): MNHEY, SVGAGI. The CDR3 totals 18 residues. CDR3 nucleotide sequence: TGTGCCAGCAGTTACCGCCTGGGAAGAGGGGGGGAGGTAGATACGCAGTATTTT. It is translated as CASSYRLGRGGEVDTQYF.

In its sample, this clonotype was seen a few times. Germline and junction disagree at one end, which may indicate a read error. The chain recombines TRBV7-7 with TRBJ2-1; 10 bases align to TRBD1. Germline V gene data show CDR1 as SSHAT and CDR2 as FNYEAQ (reference sequence). There are 13 residues in the CDR3. The CDR3 here is CASSRDRGYEQFF. The CDR3 DNA follows: TGTGCTAGCAGCCGGGACAGGGGCTATGAGCAGTTCTTC.

The genes are TRBV4-2 and TRBJ1-5; TRBD1 matches at 10 bases. The CDR3 is 15 amino acids. The germline V gene has CDR1 LGHNA and CDR2 YNFKEQ. J lost 7 bases, V lost 1 base, and 4 bases had no gene match. The CDR3 loop reads CASSQVGTGAQPQHF. The CDR3 DNA is TGTGCCAGCAGCCAAGTAGGGACAGGGGCCCAGCCCCAGCATTTT.

The rearrangement joins TRBV6-1 to TRBJ2-1; tentative D call: TRBD2 (6 bases). The V end was cut by 7 bases, the J end by 9 bases, with 19 bases between. This CDR3 has 14 amino acids. Germline V CDR1 and CDR2: MNHNS, SASEGT. The CDR3 spells CASIGGARFGEQFF. Written as DNA, the CDR3 is TGTGCCAGCATAGGCGGGGCACGGTTCGGTGAGCAGTTCTTC.

The chain combines TRBV28 with TRBJ2-3; perhaps TRBD2 as D (6 bases). Germline loops: CDR1 MDHEN, CDR2 SYDVKM. This CDR3 has 15 amino acids. The V end lost 2 bases, the J end lost 1 base, and 10 bases lay between the germline ends. CDR3 coding DNA: TGTGCCAGCAGTTTAGGGGACTTCGGCACAGATACGCAGTATTTT. This gives the protein CASSLGDFGTDTQYF.

This clonotype was counted ten times or more. V is TRBV5-1 and J is TRBJ2-5; 7 bases line up with TRBD1. This CDR3 contains 15 residues. J gave up 7 bases and V 3 bases, and 12 bases lay outside the gene matches. Germline V CDR1 and CDR2: SGHRS, YFSETQ. CDR3 loop: CASSSGTEYLGTQYF. The CDR3 coding sequence is TGCGCCAGCAGCTCCGGGACAGAGTACCTTGGGACCCAGTACTTC.

V gene TRBV4-3 combines with J gene TRBJ2-3, with 8 bases identical to TRBD1. Germline V gene data show CDR1 as LGHNA and CDR2 as YSLEER. V was clipped by 1 base and J by 4 bases; unmatched bases: 7. The CDR3 sequence is 16 residues long. In nucleotides, the CDR3 is TGCGCCAGCAGCCAAGTCGGCAGGGGGCAGGCAGATACGCAGTATTTT. Translation: CASSQVGRGQADTQYF.

This clonotype occurred a few times. This rearrangement joins TRBV6-1 to TRBJ2-2; D might be TRBD2 (5 bases). Germline CDR1 reads MNHNS; CDR2 reads SASEGT. The length of the CDR3 is 17 residues. Trimming took 6 bases from V and 4 from J, leaving 21 bases between them. The CDR3: CASSHPPGSLSTGELFF. The CDR3 DNA sequence: TGTGCCAGCAGCCACCCCCCGGGGTCGCTTTCCACCGGGGAGCTGTTTTTT.

The rearrangement joins TRBV18 to TRBJ2-1, with 8 bases lining up with TRBD2. Germline values: CDR1 KGHSH, CDR2 LQKENI. The CDR3 sequence is 17 residues long. The V and J ends lost 1 base and 6 bases, in that order; junction bases with no gene match: 11. CDR3 sequence reads: CASSPLAGLVGGNEQFF. CDR3 DNA: TGTGCCAGCTCACCACTAGCGGGACTGGTAGGGGGCAATGAGCAGTTCTTC.

This clonotype was counted a few times. This chain links TRBV3-1 with TRBJ2-7, with 8 bases aligning to TRBD1. CDR3 length equals 15 residues. Germline values: CDR1 LGHDT, CDR2 YNNKEL (reference sequence). The V and J ends lost 4 bases and 4 bases, in that order; junction bases with no gene match: 9. This CDR3 reads CASSRSYGQGYEQYF. For the CDR3, the DNA is TGTGCCAGCAGCCGCTCCTATGGACAGGGTTACGAGCAGTACTTC.

Only a few counts were recorded for this clonotype. This rearrangement joins TRBV5-1 to TRBJ2-5; D unresolved. Looked up from germline, CDR1 is SGHRS and CDR2 is YFSETQ. This CDR3 has 13 amino acids. V gave up 4 bases and J gave up 1 base, with 8 bases separating them. The DNA for the CDR3 is TGCGCCAGCAGCGACCCGGGCCAAGAGACCCAGTACTTC. Protein product: CASSDPGQETQYF.

This chain connects TRBV2 to TRBJ2-7; the D gene is possibly TRBD1 (6 bases). Germline assignment: CDR1 SNHLY and CDR2 FYNNEI. This CDR3 region has 17 residues. The ends were cut back, 5 bases at V and 0 bases at J, with 20 bases in the middle. This chain's CDR3 is CASSPEFPGDPSYEQYF. In DNA, the CDR3 is TGTGCCAGCAGTCCCGAATTTCCAGGGGATCCCTCCTACGAGCAGTACTTC.

This clonotype was seen ten or more times. CDR3 DNA: TGCAGCGTTGAGGTCAGGGCGATCACCGGGGAGCTGTTTTTT. It is translated as CSVEVRAITGELFF. The V and J genes are TRBV29-1 and TRBJ2-2; TRBD1 might be the D (5 bases). The CDR3 is 14 amino acids. V was pared by 3 bases and J by 4 bases, with 12 bases between. From germline, CDR1 is SQVTM and CDR2 ANQGSEA.

The CDR3 sequence: CASSLRGRRGYEQYF. The CDR3, as DNA: TGTGCCAGCAGTTTACGGGGCCGCCGGGGGTACGAGCAGTACTTC. The rearrangement links TRBV12-3 or TRBV12-4 to TRBJ2-7; weak D call: TRBD2 (6 bases). This CDR3 comprises 15 residues. V shed 2 bases and J shed 4 bases, with 15 bases lying between them.

This clonotype was counted a few times. This chain joins TRBV29-1 and TRBJ2-5, with 10 bases that match TRBD1. V was pared by 5 bases and J by 4 bases, with 7 bases of the junction left unmatched. The germline V gene has CDR1 SQVTM and CDR2 ANQGSEA. The CDR3 contains 14 residues. This CDR3 reads CSVSVGTGVETQYF. The DNA of the CDR3 is TGCAGCGTTTCTGTCGGGACAGGGGTAGAGACCCAGTACTTC.